This T cell receptor (beta chain) stems from a study of CD8+ T cells in alopecia areata (dated by TCRdb to the late 2010s). At the level of the whole study: High-throughput TCRbeta sequencing was used to examine T cell clonal expansion in alopecia areata in both the C3H/HeJ mouse model and human patients. Human TCRbeta sequencing covered scalp tissue and sorted CD4+ and CD8+ peripheral blood T cells from patchy and totalis/universalis alopecia areata patients and healthy controls. Scalp clonality was compared among normal scalp (n=4), patchy alopecia areata scalp (n=8), and alopecia totalis/universalis scalp (n=8). The RNA source kit depended on sample type: the PAXgene miRNA kit for fixed scalp, the miRNeasy kit for PBMCs, and the RNeasy kit for mouse skin. Amplification of TCRbeta CDR3 regions was done by immunoSEQ multiplex PCR using 35 Vbeta forward primers and 13 Jbeta reverse primers.

PBMCs were separated by density centrifugation and stained for CD3, CD4 and CD8, after which CD4+ and CD8+ T cells were sorted on a FACSAria. Scalp biopsies and blood samples were obtained from unaffected controls. The CDR3, from cysteine to phenylalanine, totals 12 residues. CDR3 DNA is the only sequence kept; it has 36 bases, read in frame from the first base. For CDR1 and CDR2, the germline V gene lists MNHEY and SVGAGI. Trimming at the junction amounts to 5 bases on V and 3 bases on J, and the germline ends lie 8 bases apart. Study-level results and caveats: Compared with normal scalp, lesional scalp had higher clonality and more expanded CD8+ clones, particularly in alopecia totalis/universalis, a pattern that suggests antigenic drive. Shared TCR sequences between patients were less evident than in mice, which may be partly attributable to HLA diversity in the patient population. Scalp TCR repertoire analysis is complicated because resident alphabeta T cells in normal human skin are also sequenced, whereas mouse skin is dominated by gammadelta T cells.

Library prep was done by the immunoSEQ multiplex PCR assay. RNA was extracted from all samples and reverse transcribed into cDNA as template for TCR sequencing. SuperScript III was used for first-strand cDNA synthesis, primed with a 2:1 mix of oligo-dT and random hexamers. A synthetic immune receptor repertoire was used to measure amplification bias, and any remaining bias was corrected computationally. Per the original workflow: After raw reads were preprocessed to remove errors, the CDR3 was defined following IMGT conventions as running from the conserved cysteine to phenylalanine. Clonality was calculated as 1 minus Shannon entropy normalized by log2 of the number of productive unique TCRs. CD4 or CD8 identity of scalp clones was inferred by cross-referencing scalp TCRbeta sequences with sorted blood CD4 and CD8 repertoires. TCRdb provides this immuneACCESS table in a form limited to in-frame rearrangements. Some clones are lacking; in checked studies, under half of them reflect an unresolved V gene, and why the rest are absent is not known. V and J calls and clone size are those listed in that table; D and trimming were worked out from the DNA. The sample data list 150,000 or so clones, and about 60% of these were observed just once. The ten largest make up 4.5% to 5% of the sample.

This clone has only a few counts. Its target antigen remains unknown. Per-base quality was not reported, and no clone a single base away is much larger than it. The sequenced sample was CD4+ T cells sorted from blood. The TCR originated in a human donor in good health. In this chain, TRBV6-5 is recombined with TRBJ2-7, with an unclear D gene assignment. CDR3 protein: CASSTARYEQYF. Here is the DNA: TGTGCCAGCAGTACGGCCCGCTACGAGCAGTACTTC.